This TCR beta chain was sequenced during a study of regulatory T cells in long-lasting Graves disease. Overall study context: It was over 5 years of antithyroid drugs, with positive TSH receptor antibodies, that meant persistent Graves' disease. General study findings and limits: Whereas 950 to 1,000 public clonotypes were shared by new patients, persistent patients shared more, at roughly 2,500.

V shed 7 bases and J shed 9 bases, with 15 bases lying between them. The CDR3 length is 12 residues. CDR1 SGHVS and CDR2 FQNEAQ come from the germline V gene. Construction of TCR beta libraries relied on iRepertoire HTBI primers and on Arm-PCR targeting CDR3 regions. TCRdb re-derived calls from the multiplex PCR reads in MiXCR, one entry per CDR3 protein. Of around 430,000 distinct CDR3 sequences listed, about 20% are singletons. With regard to this clonotype: Its antigen is unidentified.

The time point denotes: persistent/refractory GD, antithyroid drugs over 5 years with positive TRAb. PBMC-extracted RNA yielded the TCR library. The chain recombines TRBV7-8 with TRBJ1-2, with a weak D call TRBD1 (6 bases). Sequences were derived from peripheral blood mononuclear cells (PBMCs), sampled when the disease was refractory, from a patient treated with antithyroid drugs. This TCR derives from a female donor with Graves disease. The CDR3 loop is CASTGGGLSYTF. The CDR3, as DNA: TGTGCCAGCACAGGAGGGGGATTGAGCTACACCTTC.